This T cell receptor (beta chain) was recorded in a study of PD-L1 blockade in urothelial cancer. Overall study context: The year 2014 saw patients start atezolizumab, 1,200 mg intravenously every 3 weeks. About 90% of the 29 patients were males with bladder-origin urothelial cancer. Broader study findings: Pretreatment peripheral blood TCR clonality that fell below the median predicted better survival among the patients studied.

Concerning this clone itself: Its antigen is currently unknown.

V shed 4 bases and J shed 4 bases, with 16 bases lying between them. This CDR3 has 15 amino acids. Germline V gene data show CDR1 as LGHNA and CDR2 as YSLEER. Between 1 and 8 samples, pretreatment and on-treatment, were given by each patient. Sequencing used immunoSEQ multiplex PCR; TCRdb keeps in-frame clones, though not all of them. The sample holds 35,000 to 45,000 clones, approximately 90% seen once. The V gene is TRBV4-3, the J gene TRBJ1-2; D ambiguous. This receptor was obtained from an older woman with urothelial cancer. The sequenced sample was PBMCs, obtained around atezolizumab (anti-PD-L1) treatment. DNA for the CDR3: TGCGCCAGCAGCCCAGACGAAAGGCGGGCCTATGGCTACACCTTC. The encoded protein is CASSPDERRAYGYTF.